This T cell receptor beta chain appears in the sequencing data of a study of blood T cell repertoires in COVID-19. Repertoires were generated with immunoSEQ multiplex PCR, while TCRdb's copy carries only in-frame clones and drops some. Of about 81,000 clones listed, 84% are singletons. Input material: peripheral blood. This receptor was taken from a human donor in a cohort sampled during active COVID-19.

The CDR3 nucleotides are TGTGCCAGCGGGTCAGGGGGTGGGGAGGCGTATGGCTACACCTTC. Translation: CASGSGGGEAYGYTF. The V and J genes are TRBV28 and TRBJ1-2, with 7 bases identical to TRBD1. Germline V gene data show CDR1 as MDHEN and CDR2 as SYDVKM. This CDR3 contains 15 residues. V gave up 8 bases and J gave up 5 bases; unmatched junction bases: 14.